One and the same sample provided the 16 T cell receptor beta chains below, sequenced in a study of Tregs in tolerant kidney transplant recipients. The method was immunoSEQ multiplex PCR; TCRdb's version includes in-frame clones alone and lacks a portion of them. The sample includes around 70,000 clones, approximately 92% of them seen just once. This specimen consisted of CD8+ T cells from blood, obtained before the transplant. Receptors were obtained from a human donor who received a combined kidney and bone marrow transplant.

The CDR3 region has the DNA TGTGCCAGCAGCTTAGTGGCGGGGGGGGCATACAATGAGCAGTTCTTC. This encodes CASSLVAGGAYNEQFF. The genes are TRBV7-6 and TRBJ2-1, with TRBD2 matching 9 bases. Germline V lookup: CDR1 SGHVS, CDR2 FNYEAQ. V shed 1 base, J shed 4 bases, and the junction held 5 bases outside the gene matches. CDR3 size: 16 residues.

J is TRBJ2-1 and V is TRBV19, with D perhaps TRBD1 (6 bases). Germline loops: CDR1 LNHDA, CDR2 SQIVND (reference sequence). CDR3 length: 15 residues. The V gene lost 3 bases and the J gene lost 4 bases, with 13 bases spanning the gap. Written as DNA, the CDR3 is TGTGCCAGTAGTATCAGGGGAGCGCAATACAATGAGCAGTTCTTC. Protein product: CASSIRGAQYNEQFF.

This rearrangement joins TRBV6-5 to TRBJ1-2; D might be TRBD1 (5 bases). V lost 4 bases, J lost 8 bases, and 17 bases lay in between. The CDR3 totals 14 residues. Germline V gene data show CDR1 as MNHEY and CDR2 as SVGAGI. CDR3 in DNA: TGTGCCAGCAGTTTCCTTTCGGGGCGGGAAGGCTACACCTTC. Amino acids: CASSFLSGREGYTF.

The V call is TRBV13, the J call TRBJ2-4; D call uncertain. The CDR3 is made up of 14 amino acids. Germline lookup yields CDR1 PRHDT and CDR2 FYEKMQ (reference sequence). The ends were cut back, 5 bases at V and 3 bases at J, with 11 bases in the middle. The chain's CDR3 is CASSLDTDKNIQYF. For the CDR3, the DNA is TGTGCCAGCAGCCTCGACACAGACAAAAACATTCAGTACTTC.

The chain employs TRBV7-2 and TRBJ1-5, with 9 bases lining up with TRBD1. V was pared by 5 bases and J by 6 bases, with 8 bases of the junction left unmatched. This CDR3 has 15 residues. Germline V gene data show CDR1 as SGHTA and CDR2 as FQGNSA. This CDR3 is CASSPSQGAGQPQHF. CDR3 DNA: TGTGCCAGCAGCCCTTCACAGGGGGCGGGTCAGCCCCAGCATTTT.

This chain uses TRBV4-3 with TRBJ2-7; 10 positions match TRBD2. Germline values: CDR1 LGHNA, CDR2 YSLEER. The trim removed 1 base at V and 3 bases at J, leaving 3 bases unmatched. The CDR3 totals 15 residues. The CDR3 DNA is TGCGCCAGCAGCCAAGGCCTAGCGGGAGACTACGAGCAGTACTTC. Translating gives CASSQGLAGDYEQYF.

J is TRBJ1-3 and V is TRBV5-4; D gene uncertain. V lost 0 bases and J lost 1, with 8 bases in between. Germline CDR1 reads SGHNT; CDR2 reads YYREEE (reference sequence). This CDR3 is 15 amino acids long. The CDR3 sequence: CASSLGHTSGNTIYF. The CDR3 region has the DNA TGTGCCAGCAGCTTGGGGCACACATCTGGAAACACCATATATTTT.

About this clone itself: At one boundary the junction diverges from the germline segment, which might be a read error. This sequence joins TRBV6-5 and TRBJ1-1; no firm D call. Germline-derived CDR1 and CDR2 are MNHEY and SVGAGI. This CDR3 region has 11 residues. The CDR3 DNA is TGTGCCAGCAGTTACTCTTCTGAAGCTTCCTTT. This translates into CASSYSSEASF.

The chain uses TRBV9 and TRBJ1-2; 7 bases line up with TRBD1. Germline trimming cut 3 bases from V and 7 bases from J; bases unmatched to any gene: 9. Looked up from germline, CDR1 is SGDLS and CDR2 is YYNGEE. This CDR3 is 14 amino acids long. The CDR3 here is CASSANDRVRGYTF. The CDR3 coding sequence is TGTGCCAGCAGCGCGAATGACAGGGTTCGTGGCTACACCTTC.

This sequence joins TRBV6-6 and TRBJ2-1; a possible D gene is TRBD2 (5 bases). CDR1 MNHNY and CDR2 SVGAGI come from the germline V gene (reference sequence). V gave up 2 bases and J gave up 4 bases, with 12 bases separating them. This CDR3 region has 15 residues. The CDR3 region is CASSYSSVPYNEQFF. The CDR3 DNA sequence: TGTGCCAGCAGTTACAGTAGCGTTCCTTACAATGAGCAGTTCTTC.

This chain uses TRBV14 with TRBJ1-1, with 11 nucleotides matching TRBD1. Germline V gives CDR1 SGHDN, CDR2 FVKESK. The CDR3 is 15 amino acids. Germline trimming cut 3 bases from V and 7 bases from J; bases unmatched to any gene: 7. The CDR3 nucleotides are TGTGCCAGCAGCCAGGGGGACAGGGGGGCCATTGAAGCTTTCTTT. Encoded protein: CASSQGDRGAIEAFF.

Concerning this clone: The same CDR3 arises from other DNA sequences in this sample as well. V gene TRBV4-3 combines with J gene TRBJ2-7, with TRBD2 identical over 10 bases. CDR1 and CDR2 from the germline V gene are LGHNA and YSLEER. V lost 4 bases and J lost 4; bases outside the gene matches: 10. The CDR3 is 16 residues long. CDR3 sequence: CASSPASGSRRYEQYF. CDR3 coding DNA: TGCGCCAGCAGCCCGGCTAGCGGGAGTCGCCGTTACGAGCAGTACTTC.

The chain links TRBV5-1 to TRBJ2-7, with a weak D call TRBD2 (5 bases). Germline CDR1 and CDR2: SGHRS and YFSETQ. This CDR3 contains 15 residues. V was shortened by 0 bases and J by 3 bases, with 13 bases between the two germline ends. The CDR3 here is CASSLGGLGVYEQYF. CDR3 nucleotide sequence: TGCGCCAGCAGCTTGGGAGGGCTCGGGGTCTACGAGCAGTACTTC. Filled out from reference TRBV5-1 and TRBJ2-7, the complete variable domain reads KAGVTQTPRYLIKTRGQQVTLSCSPISGHRSVSWYQQTPGQGLQFLFEYFSETQRNKGNFPGRFSGRQFSNSRSEMNVSTLELGDSALYLCASSLGGLGVYEQYFGPGTRLTVT.

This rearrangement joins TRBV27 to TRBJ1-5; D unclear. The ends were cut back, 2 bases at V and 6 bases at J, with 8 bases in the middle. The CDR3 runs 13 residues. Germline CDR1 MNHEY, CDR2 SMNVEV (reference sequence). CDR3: CASSLAGAQPQHF. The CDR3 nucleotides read TGTGCCAGCAGTTTAGCGGGTGCTCAGCCCCAGCATTTT.

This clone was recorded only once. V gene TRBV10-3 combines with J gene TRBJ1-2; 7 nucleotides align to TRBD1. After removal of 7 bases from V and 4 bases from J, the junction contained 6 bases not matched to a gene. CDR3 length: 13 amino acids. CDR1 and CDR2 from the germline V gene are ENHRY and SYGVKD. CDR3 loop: CAITTTGSYGYTF. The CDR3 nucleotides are TGTGCCATCACTACGACAGGGAGCTATGGCTACACCTTC.

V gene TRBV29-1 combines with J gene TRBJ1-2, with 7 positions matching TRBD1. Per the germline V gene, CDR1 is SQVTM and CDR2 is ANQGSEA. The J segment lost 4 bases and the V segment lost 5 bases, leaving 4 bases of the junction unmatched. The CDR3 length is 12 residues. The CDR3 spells CSVLGQSYGYTF. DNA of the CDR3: TGCAGCGTTTTGGGACAGTCCTATGGCTACACCTTC.